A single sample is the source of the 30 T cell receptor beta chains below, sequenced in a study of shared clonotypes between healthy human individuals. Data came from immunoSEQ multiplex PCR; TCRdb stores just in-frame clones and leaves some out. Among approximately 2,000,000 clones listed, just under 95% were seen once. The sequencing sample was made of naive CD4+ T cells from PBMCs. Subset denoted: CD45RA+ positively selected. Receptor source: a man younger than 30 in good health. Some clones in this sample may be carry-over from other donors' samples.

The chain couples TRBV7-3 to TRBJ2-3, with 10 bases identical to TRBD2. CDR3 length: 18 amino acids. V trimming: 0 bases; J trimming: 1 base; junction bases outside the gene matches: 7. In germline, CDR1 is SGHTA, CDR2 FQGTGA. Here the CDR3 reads CASSLTISLAGGTDTQYF. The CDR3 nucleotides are TGTGCCAGCAGCTTAACGATATCGCTAGCGGGAGGCACAGATACGCAGTATTTT.

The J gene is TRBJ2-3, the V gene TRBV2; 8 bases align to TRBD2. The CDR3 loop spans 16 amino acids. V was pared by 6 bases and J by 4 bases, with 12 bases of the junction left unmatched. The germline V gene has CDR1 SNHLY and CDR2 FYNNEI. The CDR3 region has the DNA TGTGCCAGCAGAAGAAGAGCGGGAGATTTCCCAGATACGCAGTATTTT. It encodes CASRRRAGDFPDTQYF.

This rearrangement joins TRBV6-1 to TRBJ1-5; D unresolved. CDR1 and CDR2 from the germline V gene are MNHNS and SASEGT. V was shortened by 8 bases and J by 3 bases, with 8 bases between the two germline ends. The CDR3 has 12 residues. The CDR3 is CASRVANQPQHF. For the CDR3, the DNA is TGTGCCAGCCGAGTGGCCAATCAGCCCCAGCATTTT.

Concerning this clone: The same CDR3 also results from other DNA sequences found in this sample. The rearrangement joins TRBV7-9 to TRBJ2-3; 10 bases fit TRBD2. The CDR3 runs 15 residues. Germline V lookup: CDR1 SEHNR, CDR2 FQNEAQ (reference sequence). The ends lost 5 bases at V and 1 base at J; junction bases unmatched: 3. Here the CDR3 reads CASSRGTSGTDTQYF. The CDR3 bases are TGTGCCAGCAGCCGCGGGACTAGCGGCACAGATACGCAGTATTTT.

Written as DNA, the CDR3 is TGTGCCAGCAGGATCAGTGGCGACTATGGCTACACCTTC. Protein product: CASRISGDYGYTF. The chain couples TRBV27 to TRBJ1-2; D unclear. Trimming stripped 6 bases from V and 3 bases from J, with 11 bases between. The CDR3 covers 13 residues. CDR1 is MNHEY and CDR2 is SMNVEV in the germline V gene (reference sequence).

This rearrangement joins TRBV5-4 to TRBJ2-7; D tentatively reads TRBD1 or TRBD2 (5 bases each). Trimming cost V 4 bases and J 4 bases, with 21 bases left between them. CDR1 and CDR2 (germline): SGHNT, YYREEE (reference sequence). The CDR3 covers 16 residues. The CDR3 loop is CASSAGWDGTSYEQYF. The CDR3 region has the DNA TGTGCCAGCAGCGCGGGTTGGGACGGGACGTCTTACGAGCAGTACTTC. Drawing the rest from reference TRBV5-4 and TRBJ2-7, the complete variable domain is ETGVTQSPTHLIKTRGQQVTLRCSSQSGHNTVSWYQQALGQGPQFIFQYYREEENGRGNFPPRFSGLQFPNYSSELNVNALELDDSALYLCASSAGWDGTSYEQYFGPGTRLTVT.

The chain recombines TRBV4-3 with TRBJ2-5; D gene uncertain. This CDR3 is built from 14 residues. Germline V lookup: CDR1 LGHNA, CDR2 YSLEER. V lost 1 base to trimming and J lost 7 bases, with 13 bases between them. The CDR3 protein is CASSQGSRSRTQYF. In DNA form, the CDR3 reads TGCGCCAGCAGCCAAGGGTCCAGGAGCAGGACCCAGTACTTC.

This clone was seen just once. In DNA, the CDR3 is TGTGCCAGCAGCCCCCCGGGCGGCCTTCAAGAGACCCAGTACTTC. This codes for CASSPPGGLQETQYF. V and J are TRBV28 and TRBJ2-5; D uncertain. Per the germline V gene, CDR1 is MDHEN and CDR2 is SYDVKM. V was pared by 6 bases and J by 2 bases, with 16 bases between. The CDR3 has 15 amino acids.

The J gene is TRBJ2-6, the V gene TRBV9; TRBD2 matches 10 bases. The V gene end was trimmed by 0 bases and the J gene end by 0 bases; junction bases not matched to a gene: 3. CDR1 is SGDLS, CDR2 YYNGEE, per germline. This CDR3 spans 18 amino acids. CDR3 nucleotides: TGTGCCAGCAGCGTAGACCCTAGCGGGAGCTCTGGGGCCAACGTCCTGACTTTC. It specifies CASSVDPSGSSGANVLTF.

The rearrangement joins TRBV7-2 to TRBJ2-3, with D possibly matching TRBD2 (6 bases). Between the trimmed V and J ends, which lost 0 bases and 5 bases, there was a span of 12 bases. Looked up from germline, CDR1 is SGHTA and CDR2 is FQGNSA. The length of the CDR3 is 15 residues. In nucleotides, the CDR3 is TGTGCCAGCAGCTTAGCGGCGGGGAGGAGAGATACGCAGTATTTT. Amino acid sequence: CASSLAAGRRDTQYF.

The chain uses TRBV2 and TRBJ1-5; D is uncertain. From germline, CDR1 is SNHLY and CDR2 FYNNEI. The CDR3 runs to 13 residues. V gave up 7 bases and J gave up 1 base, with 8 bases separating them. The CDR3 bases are TGTGCCAGCACCGAGGCGAGCAATCAGCCCCAGCATTTT. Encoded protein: CASTEASNQPQHF.

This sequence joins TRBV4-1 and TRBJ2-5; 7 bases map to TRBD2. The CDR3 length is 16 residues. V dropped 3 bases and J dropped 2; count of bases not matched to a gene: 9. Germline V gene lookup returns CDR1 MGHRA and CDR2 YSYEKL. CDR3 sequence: CASSHQAGTTQETQYF. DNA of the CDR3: TGCGCCAGCAGCCACCAGGCGGGGACTACACAAGAGACCCAGTACTTC.

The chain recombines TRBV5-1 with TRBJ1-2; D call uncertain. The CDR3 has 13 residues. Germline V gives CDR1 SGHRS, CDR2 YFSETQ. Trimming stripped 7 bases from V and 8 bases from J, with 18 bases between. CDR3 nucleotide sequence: TGCGCCAGCGCTACGGGCCCTAGGGCGGGCTACACCTTC. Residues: CASATGPRAGYTF.

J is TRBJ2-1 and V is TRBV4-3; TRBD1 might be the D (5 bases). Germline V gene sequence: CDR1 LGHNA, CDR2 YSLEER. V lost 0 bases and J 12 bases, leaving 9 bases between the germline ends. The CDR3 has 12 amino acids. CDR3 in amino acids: CASSQDGAVQFF. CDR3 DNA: TGCGCCAGCAGCCAAGATGGGGCAGTGCAGTTCTTC.

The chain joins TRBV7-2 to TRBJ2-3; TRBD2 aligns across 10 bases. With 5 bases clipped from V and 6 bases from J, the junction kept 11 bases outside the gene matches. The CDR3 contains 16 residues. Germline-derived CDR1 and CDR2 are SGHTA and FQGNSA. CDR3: CASSLGLADILDTQYF. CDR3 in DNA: TGTGCCAGCAGCCTAGGACTAGCGGACATCTTGGATACGCAGTATTTT.

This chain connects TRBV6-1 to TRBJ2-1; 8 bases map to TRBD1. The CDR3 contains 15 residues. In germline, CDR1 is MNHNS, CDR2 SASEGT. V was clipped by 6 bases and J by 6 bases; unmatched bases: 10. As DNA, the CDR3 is TGTGCCAGCAGCCCGGGACAGGTGTCGGGCAATGAGCAGTTCTTC. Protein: CASSPGQVSGNEQFF.

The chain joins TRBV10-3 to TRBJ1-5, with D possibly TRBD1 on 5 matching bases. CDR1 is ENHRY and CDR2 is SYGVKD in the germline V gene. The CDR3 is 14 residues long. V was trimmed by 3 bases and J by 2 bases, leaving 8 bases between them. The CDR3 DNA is TGTGCCATCAGTGACAGGGCGCGCAATCAGCCCCAGCATTTT. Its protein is CAISDRARNQPQHF.

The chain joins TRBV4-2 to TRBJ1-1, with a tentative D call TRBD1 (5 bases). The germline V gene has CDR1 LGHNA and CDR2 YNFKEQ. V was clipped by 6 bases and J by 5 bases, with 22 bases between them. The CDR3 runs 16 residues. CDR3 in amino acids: CASSPGLTQPATEAFF. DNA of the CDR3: TGTGCCAGCAGTCCGGGACTCACTCAACCCGCGACTGAAGCTTTCTTT.

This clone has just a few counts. CDR3: CASSLSGWTEAFF. In nucleotides, the CDR3 is TGTGCCAGCAGCTTGTCGGGGTGGACTGAAGCTTTCTTT. The genes are TRBV5-4 and TRBJ1-1; unclear D gene. This CDR3 is built from 13 residues. CDR1 SGHNT and CDR2 YYREEE come from the germline V gene (reference sequence). Trimming stripped 1 base from V and 5 bases from J, with 9 bases between.

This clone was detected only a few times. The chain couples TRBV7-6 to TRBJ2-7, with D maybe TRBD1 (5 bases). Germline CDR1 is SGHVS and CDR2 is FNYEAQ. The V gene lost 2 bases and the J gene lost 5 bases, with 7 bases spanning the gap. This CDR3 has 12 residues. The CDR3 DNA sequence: TGTGCCAGCAGCTTACAGGGCCACGAGCAGTACTTC. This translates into CASSLQGHEQYF. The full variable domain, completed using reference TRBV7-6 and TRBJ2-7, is GAGVSQSPRYKVTKRGQDVALRCDPISGHVSLYWYRQALGQGPEFLTYFNYEAQQDKSGLPNDRFSAERPEGSISTLTIQRTEQRDSAMYRCASSLQGHEQYFGPGTRLTVT.

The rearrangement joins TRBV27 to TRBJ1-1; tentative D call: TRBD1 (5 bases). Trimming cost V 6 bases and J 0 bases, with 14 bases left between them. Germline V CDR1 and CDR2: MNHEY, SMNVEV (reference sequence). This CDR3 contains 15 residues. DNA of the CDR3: TGTGCCAGCAGGGAGAAAACAGGTTTGAACACTGAAGCTTTCTTT. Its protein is CASREKTGLNTEAFF.

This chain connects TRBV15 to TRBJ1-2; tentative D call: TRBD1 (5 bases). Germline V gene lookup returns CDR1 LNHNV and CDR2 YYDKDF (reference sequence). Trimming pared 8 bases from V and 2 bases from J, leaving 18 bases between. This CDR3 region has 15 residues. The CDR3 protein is CATQLVGHLNYGYTF. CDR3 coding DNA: TGTGCCACCCAACTTGTTGGACACCTAAACTATGGCTACACCTTC.

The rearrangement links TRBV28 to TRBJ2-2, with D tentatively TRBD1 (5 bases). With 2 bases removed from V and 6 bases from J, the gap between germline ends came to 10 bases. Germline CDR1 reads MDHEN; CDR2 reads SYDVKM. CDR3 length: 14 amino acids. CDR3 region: CASSLAGIAGELFF. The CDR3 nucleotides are TGTGCCAGCAGTTTAGCAGGGATCGCCGGGGAGCTGTTTTTT. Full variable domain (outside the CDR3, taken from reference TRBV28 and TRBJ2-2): DVKVTQSSRYLVKRTGEKVFLECVQDMDHENMFWYRQDPGLGLRLIYFSYDVKMKEKGDIPEGYSVSREKKERFSLILESASTNQTSMYLCASSLAGIAGELFFGEGSRLTVL.

The CDR3 sequence: CASRDRSGANVLTF. In DNA, the CDR3 is TGTGCCAGCCGAGACCGATCTGGGGCCAACGTCCTGACTTTC. V and J are TRBV2 and TRBJ2-6; D is ambiguous. V was clipped by 8 bases and J by 1 base, with 9 bases between them. Germline lookup yields CDR1 SNHLY and CDR2 FYNNEI. The CDR3 contains 14 residues.

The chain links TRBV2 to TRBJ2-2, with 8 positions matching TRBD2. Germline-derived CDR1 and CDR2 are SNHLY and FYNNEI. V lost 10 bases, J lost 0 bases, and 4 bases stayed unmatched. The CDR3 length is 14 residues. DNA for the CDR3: TGTGCCACCCAGGGACTAGCGAACACCGGGGAGCTGTTTTTT. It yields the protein CATQGLANTGELFF.

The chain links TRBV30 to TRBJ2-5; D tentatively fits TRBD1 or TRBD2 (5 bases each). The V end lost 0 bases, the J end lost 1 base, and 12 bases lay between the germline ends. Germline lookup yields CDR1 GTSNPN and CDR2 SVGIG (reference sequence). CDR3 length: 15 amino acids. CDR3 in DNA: TGTGCCTGGAGTGTACGGGGCAGAAGCCAAGAGACCCAGTACTTC. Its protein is CAWSVRGRSQETQYF.

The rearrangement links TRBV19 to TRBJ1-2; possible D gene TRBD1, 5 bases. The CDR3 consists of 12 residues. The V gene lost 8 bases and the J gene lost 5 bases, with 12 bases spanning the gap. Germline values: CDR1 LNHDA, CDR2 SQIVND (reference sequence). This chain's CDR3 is CASQGSRYGYTF. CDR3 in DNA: TGTGCCAGTCAGGGCTCTCGGTATGGCTACACCTTC.

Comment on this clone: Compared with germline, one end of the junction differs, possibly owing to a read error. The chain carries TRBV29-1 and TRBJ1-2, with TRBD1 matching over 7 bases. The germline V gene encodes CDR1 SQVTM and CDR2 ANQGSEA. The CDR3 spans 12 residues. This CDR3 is CSVEDRENGYTF. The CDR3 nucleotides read TGCAGCGTGGAAGACAGGGAAAATGGCTACACCTTC. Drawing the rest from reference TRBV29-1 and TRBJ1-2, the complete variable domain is SAVISQKPSRDICQRGTSLTIQCQVDSQVTMMFWYRQQPGQSLTLIATANQGSEATYESGFVIDKFPISRPNLTFSTLTVSNMSPEDSSIYLCSVEDRENGYTFGSGTRLTVV.

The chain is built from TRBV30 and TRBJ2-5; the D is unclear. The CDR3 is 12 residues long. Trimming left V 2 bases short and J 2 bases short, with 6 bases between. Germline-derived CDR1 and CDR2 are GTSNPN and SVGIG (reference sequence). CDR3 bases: TGTGCCTGGAGTAGGCAGCAAGAGACCCAGTACTTC. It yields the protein CAWSRQQETQYF. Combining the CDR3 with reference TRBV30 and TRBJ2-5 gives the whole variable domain SQTIHQWPATLVQPVGSPLSLECTVEGTSNPNLYWYRQAAGRGLQLLFYSVGIGQISSEVPQNLSASRPQDRQFILSSKKLLLSDSGFYLCAWSRQQETQYFGPGTRLLVL.

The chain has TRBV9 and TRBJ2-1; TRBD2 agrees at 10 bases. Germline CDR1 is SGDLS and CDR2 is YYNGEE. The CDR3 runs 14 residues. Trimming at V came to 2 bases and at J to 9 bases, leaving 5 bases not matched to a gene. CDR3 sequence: CASSVQREGGEQFF. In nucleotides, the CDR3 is TGTGCCAGCAGCGTTCAGCGGGAGGGAGGTGAGCAGTTCTTC.